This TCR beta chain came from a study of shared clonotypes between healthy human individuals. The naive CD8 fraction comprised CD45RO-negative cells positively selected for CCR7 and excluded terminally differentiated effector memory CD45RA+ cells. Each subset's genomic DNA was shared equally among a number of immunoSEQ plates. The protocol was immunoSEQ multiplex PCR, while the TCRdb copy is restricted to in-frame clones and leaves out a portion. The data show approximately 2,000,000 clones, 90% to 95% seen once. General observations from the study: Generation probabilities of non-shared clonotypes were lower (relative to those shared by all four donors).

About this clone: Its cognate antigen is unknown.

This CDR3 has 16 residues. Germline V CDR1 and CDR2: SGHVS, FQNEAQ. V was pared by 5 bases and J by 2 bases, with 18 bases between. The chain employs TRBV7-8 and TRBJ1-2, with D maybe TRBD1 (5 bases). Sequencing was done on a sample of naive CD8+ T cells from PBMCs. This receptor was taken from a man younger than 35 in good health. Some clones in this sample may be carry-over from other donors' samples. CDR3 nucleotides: TGTGCCAGCAGCCTATCATTCGCGGGGGTCAACTATGGCTACACCTTC. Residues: CASSLSFAGVNYGYTF. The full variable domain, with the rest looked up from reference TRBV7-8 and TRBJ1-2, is GAGVSQSPRYKVAKRGQDVALRCDPISGHVSLFWYQQALGQGPEFLTYFQNEAQLDKSGLPSDRFFAERPEGSVSTLKIQRTQQEDSAVYLCASSLSFAGVNYGYTFGSGTRLTVV.